A single sample is the source of the 3 T cell receptor beta chains below, sequenced in a study of blood T cell repertoires in COVID-19. Only in-frame clones appear in the TCRdb table, and some are missing; sequencing was by immunoSEQ multiplex PCR. Of roughly 330,000 clones listed, around 88% are singletons. Source material: peripheral blood. The source is a woman aged 45-60 years with acute or convalescent COVID-19.

The chain couples TRBV6-5 to TRBJ2-1; possible D gene TRBD2, 5 bases. The CDR3 is 14 amino acids. The V and J ends lost 2 bases and 9 bases respectively, with 14 bases between them. CDR1 MNHEY and CDR2 SVGAGI come from the germline V gene. The CDR3 is CASSYEGPLGEQFF. DNA for the CDR3: TGTGCCAGCAGTTACGAGGGTCCGTTGGGTGAGCAGTTCTTC.

The genes are TRBV27 and TRBJ2-1; a possible D gene is TRBD2 (6 bases). The V gene lost 0 bases and the J gene lost 8 bases, with 17 bases spanning the gap. CDR1 is MNHEY and CDR2 is SMNVEV in the germline V gene (reference sequence). The CDR3 is 16 residues long. CDR3 sequence (DNA): TGTGCCAGCAGTTTATCGACGGGAGACTGGTTCCATGAGCAGTTCTTC. Protein product: CASSLSTGDWFHEQFF.

This clone was observed a handful of times. The genes are TRBV7-9 and TRBJ2-7; possible D gene TRBD2, 5 bases. The CDR3 runs to 13 residues. Trimming pared 0 bases from V and 7 bases from J, leaving 10 bases between. Germline V gene sequence: CDR1 SEHNR, CDR2 FQNEAQ (reference sequence). The CDR3 sequence: CASSLAGAREQYF. The DNA of the CDR3 is TGTGCCAGCAGCTTAGCGGGAGCGAGGGAGCAGTACTTC.